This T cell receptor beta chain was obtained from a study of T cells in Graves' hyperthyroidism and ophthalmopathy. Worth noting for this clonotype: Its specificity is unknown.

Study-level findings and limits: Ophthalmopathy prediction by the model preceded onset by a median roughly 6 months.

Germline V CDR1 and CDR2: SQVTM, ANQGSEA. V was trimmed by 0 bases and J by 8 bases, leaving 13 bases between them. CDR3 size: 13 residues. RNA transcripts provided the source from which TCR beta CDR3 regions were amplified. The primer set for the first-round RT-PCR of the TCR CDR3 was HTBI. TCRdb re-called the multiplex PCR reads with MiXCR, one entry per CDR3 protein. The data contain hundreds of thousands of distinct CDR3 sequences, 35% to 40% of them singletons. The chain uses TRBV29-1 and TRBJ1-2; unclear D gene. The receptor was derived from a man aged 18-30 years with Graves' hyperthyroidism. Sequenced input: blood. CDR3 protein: CSVEDMGASGYTF. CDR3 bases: TGCAGCGTTGAAGATATGGGAGCAAGCGGCTACACCTTC.